The clone carrying this TCR beta chain has only one observation. The study assigned cohorts using participant-reported clinical history. Recovered participants had two consecutive negative NP/OP PCR tests, healthcare professional clearance, or symptom resolution. The record originates from a study of blood T cell repertoires in COVID-19. Study context: Samples representing acute and convalescent COVID-19 were sourced from the United States, Italy and Spain. The analysed material was cDNA or gDNA that came from T cells, B-cell-depleted T cells, or PBMCs.

Produced via immunoSEQ multiplex PCR; TCRdb's table is partial and in-frame only. In the table there are fewer than 350,000 clones, 87% of which are singletons. The CDR3 sequence is 16 residues long. Germline V gives CDR1 KGHSH, CDR2 LQKENI. V shed 6 bases, J shed 2 bases, and the junction held 11 bases outside the gene matches. This rearrangement joins TRBV18 to TRBJ2-3; 7 positions match TRBD2. Sequenced sample: PBMCs or T cells enriched from blood (not recorded which). This TCR came from a woman in her thirties or forties who had recovered from COVID-19. CDR3 bases: TGTGCCAGCTCGCCCGGGAGGACTTTCGCCACAGATACGCAGTATTTT. This translates into CASSPGRTFATDTQYF.